These T cell receptor beta chains were read from a single sample in a study of T-cell memory formation after mild COVID-19. MiXCR, applied by TCRdb to the 5' RACE reads, yields one record per CDR3 protein. The sample gives roughly 100,000 distinct CDR3 sequences, 15% to 20% of which show up once; roughly 31% is in the top ten. Sequencing was carried out using PBMCs or a T cell subset sorted from them (not recorded which). These receptors originate from an adult woman who had mild COVID-19 (a few samples of this study predate the infection). Cell type and time point are not known. The CDR3 runs from the conserved cysteine through the conserved F or W. Fields, in order: clone size, D gene, CDR3 length, J gene, V gene, CDR3 protein, CDR3 DNA. The D gene is left open where the match is weak. Clone size appears in some rows only: once, few, many, or a class for an expanded clone.

few,NA,15,TRBJ2-7,TRBV27,CASSLGQRLNHEQYF,TGTGCCAGCAGTTTAGGACAGCGCCTTAATCACGAGCAGTACTTC
few,TRBD1,14,TRBJ1-2,TRBV12-3/TRBV12-4,CASSHSTGGYGYTF,TGTGCCAGCAGCCACTCGACAGGGGGCTATGGCTACACCTTC
NA,NA,14,TRBJ2-1,TRBV7-9,CASSLADLPNEQFF,TGTGCCAGCAGCTTAGCGGACTTGCCCAATGAGCAGTTCTTC
few,TRBD1,14,TRBJ2-7,TRBV9,CASSPTDRAHEQYF,TGTGCCAGCAGCCCTACGGACAGGGCCCACGAGCAGTACTTC
NA,NA,13,TRBJ2-7,TRBV5-6,CASSPGQTGEQYF,TGTGCCAGCAGCCCTGGACAGACGGGAGAGCAGTACTTC
few,NA,16,TRBJ1-5,TRBV19,CASSMFLLRSNQPQHF,TGTGCCAGTAGTATGTTCCTGCTGCGGAGCAATCAGCCCCAGCATTTT
few,NA,12,TRBJ2-7,TRBV20-1,CSARGHTYEQYF,TGCAGTGCTAGAGGACACACCTACGAGCAGTACTTC
NA,NA,16,TRBJ1-1,TRBV5-1,CASSYASGGMNTEAFF,TGCGCCAGCAGCTACGCTTCGGGGGGGATGAACACTGAAGCTTTCTTT
NA,NA,13,TRBJ2-5,TRBV15,CATSTRLVETQYF,TGTGCCACCAGCACCCGTTTGGTTGAGACCCAGTACTTC
NA,TRBD1,15,TRBJ1-5,TRBV27,CASRRGPGSNQPQHF,TGTGCCAGCAGGAGGGGGCCGGGAAGCAATCAGCCCCAGCATTTT
NA,NA,14,TRBJ1-4,TRBV5-1,CASGSGSRNEKLFF,TGCGCCAGCGGATCCGGGTCACGGAATGAAAAACTGTTTTTT
few,NA,16,TRBJ2-2,TRBV15,CATSNWEAVDTGELFF,TGTGCCACCAGCAATTGGGAGGCGGTGGACACCGGGGAGCTGTTTTTT
few,NA,14,TRBJ2-2,TRBV11-2,CASSLLVRDGELFF,TGTGCCAGCAGCTTATTGGTTCGGGACGGGGAGCTGTTTTTT
few,NA,15,TRBJ2-7,TRBV20-1,CSARGYGGLTYEQYF,TGCAGTGCTAGAGGGTATGGGGGCTTGACCTACGAGCAGTACTTC
NA,TRBD2,15,TRBJ2-3,TRBV5-1,CASSELAASTDTQYF,TGCGCCAGCAGCGAACTAGCGGCTAGCACAGATACGCAGTATTTT
NA,NA,15,TRBJ2-7,TRBV19,CASSPDSTTSYEQYF,TGTGCCAGTAGCCCCGACAGCACAACTTCCTACGAGCAGTACTTC
few,NA,15,TRBJ1-5,TRBV30,CAWSGGVGSNQPQHF,TGTGCCTGGAGTGGGGGAGTTGGGAGCAATCAGCCCCAGCATTTT
NA,NA,13,TRBJ2-5,TRBV11-3,CASSTPGKKTQYF,TGTGCCAGCAGCACGCCCGGAAAGAAGACCCAGTACTTC
many,NA,14,TRBJ2-7,TRBV4-1,CASSLGQSSYEQYF,TGCGCCAGCAGCCTTGGACAGAGCTCCTACGAGCAGTACTTC
few,NA,11,TRBJ2-1,TRBV10-2,CASMGGNEQFF,TGCGCCAGCATGGGGGGCAATGAGCAGTTCTTC
NA,TRBD1,15,TRBJ2-3,TRBV5-4,CASSTPGQDENTQYF,TGTGCCAGCAGCACCCCGGGACAGGACGAAAATACGCAGTATTTT
NA,TRBD2,15,TRBJ2-1,TRBV13,CASSFRGGSYNEQFF,TGTGCCAGCAGCTTTCGGGGGGGCTCCTACAATGAGCAGTTCTTC
NA,NA,14,TRBJ2-3,TRBV15,CATSRVRGTDTQYF,TGTGCCACCAGCAGAGTCCGGGGCACAGATACGCAGTATTTT
NA,NA,16,TRBJ2-1,TRBV20-1,CSARASGTGPYNEQFF,TGCAGTGCTAGAGCTTCCGGGACCGGACCCTACAATGAGCAGTTCTTC
few,NA,12,TRBJ2-1,TRBV4-1,CASSQIREEQFF,TGCGCCAGCAGCCAAATCCGTGAGGAGCAGTTCTTC
few,TRBD2,16,TRBJ2-1,TRBV20-1,CSARTFGGLAGNEQFF,TGCAGTGCTAGGACGTTTGGGGGACTAGCGGGGAATGAGCAGTTCTTC
NA,TRBD2,19,TRBJ2-3,TRBV20-1,CSAPPEAASGGPRTDTQYF,TGCAGTGCGCCACCTGAGGCGGCTAGCGGGGGCCCCAGGACAGATACGCAGTATTTT
NA,TRBD1,14,TRBJ2-1,TRBV25-1,CASSYGQGRDEQFF,TGTGCCAGCAGCTACGGACAGGGTCGCGATGAGCAGTTCTTC
few,TRBD1,17,TRBJ2-3,TRBV5-1,CASSSAELTGGTDTQYF,TGCGCCAGCAGCTCAGCCGAATTGACAGGGGGCACAGATACGCAGTATTTT
many,TRBD2,15,TRBJ2-2,TRBV6-5,CASRAGTRVTGELFF,TGTGCCAGCAGGGCCGGGACTAGGGTCACCGGGGAGCTGTTTTTT
NA,NA,14,TRBJ2-3,TRBV2,CASSEGGPADTQYF,TGTGCCAGCAGTGAGGGGGGGCCGGCAGATACGCAGTATTTT
NA,TRBD1,13,TRBJ1-6,TRBV20-1,CSAGQEDNSPLHF,TGCAGTGCGGGACAGGAAGATAATTCACCCCTCCACTTT
NA,NA,16,TRBJ1-1,TRBV7-6,CASSLAQPLMNTEAFF,TGTGCCAGCAGCTTAGCCCAGCCATTAATGAACACTGAAGCTTTCTTT